This TCR beta chain is drawn from a study of CD8+CD57+ T cells in acquired aplastic anemia. On the study more broadly: The sorted CD4+ and CD8+ cells yielded an average around 3 ug of DNA.

Study-level points and caveats: Both patients and controls carried the same twenty-nine CD8+ CDR3 sequences.

For sequencing, patients were chosen who had shown expansion of CD8+CD57+ cells by flow cytometry. TCR beta VDJ combinations and CDR3 sequences were profiled from genomic DNA. TCRdb ran MiXCR on the reads and lists one entry per CDR3 protein. This table has around 130,000 distinct CDR3 sequences, roughly 55% appearing once. With V trimmed by 5 bases and J by 8 bases, 12 bases remained unmatched. There are 16 residues in the CDR3. Germline V gene data show CDR1 as SGHTA and CDR2 as FQGNSA. On this clonotype itself: What it binds is unknown.

Sequencing was performed on sorted CD4+, CD8+, or CD8+CD57+ T cells (not recorded which) from PBMCs. This rearrangement joins TRBV7-2 to TRBJ1-6, with 7 positions matching TRBD1. This sequence originates from a human donor with aplastic anemia. DNA of the CDR3: TGTGCCAGCAGCGCGCTAAAACAGGGGCGGGATTCACCCCTCCACTTT. This gives the protein CASSALKQGRDSPLHF.